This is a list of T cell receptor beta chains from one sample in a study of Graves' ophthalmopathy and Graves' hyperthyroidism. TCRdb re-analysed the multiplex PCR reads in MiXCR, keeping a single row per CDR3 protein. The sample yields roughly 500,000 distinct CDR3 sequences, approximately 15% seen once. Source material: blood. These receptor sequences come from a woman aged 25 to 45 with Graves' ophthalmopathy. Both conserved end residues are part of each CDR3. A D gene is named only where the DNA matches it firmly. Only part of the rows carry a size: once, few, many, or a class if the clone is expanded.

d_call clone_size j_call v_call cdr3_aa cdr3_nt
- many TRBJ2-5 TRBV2 CASTLDLQETQYF TGTGCCAGCACCCTAGACCTCCAAGAGACCCAGTACTTC
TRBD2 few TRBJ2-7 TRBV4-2 CASSRRIAGLAYGPSYEQYF TGTGCCAGCAGCCGTAGAATCGCGGGACTAGCGTATGGTCCCTCCTACGAGCAGTACTTC
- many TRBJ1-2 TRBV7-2 CASSLITYGYTF TGTGCCAGCAGCTTAATAACCTATGGCTACACCTTC
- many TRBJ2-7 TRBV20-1 CSARVSGAEISYEQYF TGCAGTGCTAGAGTAAGTGGGGCGGAAATATCCTACGAGCAGTACTTC
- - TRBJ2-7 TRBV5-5 CASSLGPKNEQYF TGTGCCAGCAGCTTGGGTCCTAAGAACGAGCAGTACTTC
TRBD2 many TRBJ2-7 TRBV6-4 CASSRLAGGPLDLSYEQYF TGTGCCAGCAGTCGACTAGCGGGAGGCCCTCTCGATTTGTCCTACGAGCAGTACTTC
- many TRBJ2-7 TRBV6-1 CASKLAAPSYEQYF TGTGCCAGCAAATTAGCGGCACCCTCCTACGAGCAGTACTTC
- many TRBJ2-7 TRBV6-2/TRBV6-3 CASSRRTDSSYEQYF TGTGCCAGCAGCCGCCGGACAGACAGCTCCTACGAGCAGTACTTC
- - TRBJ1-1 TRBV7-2 CASPPHGGASEAFF TGTGCCAGCCCCCCCCACGGGGGGGCGTCTGAAGCTTTCTTT
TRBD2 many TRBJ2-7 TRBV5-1 CASSFGLATYEQYF TGCGCCAGCAGCTTCGGACTAGCGACGTACGAGCAGTACTTC
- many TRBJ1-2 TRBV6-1 CASSQGRDGYTF TGTGCCAGCAGTCAGGGGAGGGATGGCTACACCTTC
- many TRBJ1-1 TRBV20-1 CSATRRGGTEAFF TGCAGTGCTACCCGACGGGGTGGCACTGAAGCTTTCTTT
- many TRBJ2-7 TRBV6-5 CASSSISGPSYEQYF TGTGCCAGCAGTTCGATTAGCGGCCCTTCCTACGAGCAGTACTTC
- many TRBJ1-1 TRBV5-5 CASSQRTGLTVAFF TGTGCCAGCAGCCAGAGGACGGGTTTGACGGTGGCTTTCTTT
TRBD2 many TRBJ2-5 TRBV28 CASSFAGGRETQYF TGTGCCAGCAGTTTTGCGGGGGGGAGAGAGACCCAGTACTTC
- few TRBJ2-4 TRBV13 CASSLWGNRDLAKNIQYF TGTGCCAGCAGCTTATGGGGCAACAGGGATTTAGCCAAAAACATTCAGTACTTC
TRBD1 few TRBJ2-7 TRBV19 CASRLSGTGANEQYF TGTGCCAGTAGGCTGTCAGGGACAGGGGCCAACGAGCAGTACTTC